This section outlines one TCR beta chain sequence together with its context. This specimen comes from a study of blood T cell repertoires in COVID-19. This CDR3 region has 14 residues. V lost 5 bases, J lost 5 bases, and 15 bases lay in between. Per germline, CDR1 LNHDA and CDR2 SQIVND (reference sequence). The protocol was immunoSEQ multiplex PCR, while the TCRdb copy is restricted to in-frame clones and leaves out a portion. The repertoire consists of about 110,000 clones, with under 75% occurring once and the leading ten covering approximately 5.9%. Specimen: peripheral blood. The sequence derives from an elderly man with acute or convalescent COVID-19. The rearrangement links TRBV19 to TRBJ1-2; D may be TRBD1 (6 bases). CDR3 in amino acids: CASSGATGIYGYTF. The CDR3 nucleotides read TGTGCCAGTAGTGGGGCGACAGGAATATATGGCTACACCTTC.